The 20 T cell receptor beta chains given below trace back to one sample, sequenced in a study of early T cells in non-severe SARS-CoV-2 infection. TCRdb processed the 5' RACE reads anew with MiXCR; each CDR3 protein has one entry. The sample yields roughly 80,000 distinct CDR3 sequences, 16% seen once. Input material: whole blood. The receptors shown here come from an adult who was a healthcare worker with PCR-confirmed SARS-CoV-2 infection or an uninfected control (not recorded which).

The rearrangement uses TRBV20-1 and TRBJ2-1; the D gene is possibly TRBD2 (5 bases). The V gene lost 7 bases and the J gene lost 8 bases, with 15 bases spanning the gap. The CDR3 is 12 residues long. Germline V CDR1 and CDR2: DFQATT, SNEGSKA (reference sequence). CDR3 bases: TGCAGTGTAGAGGGAAGTTTAGATGAGCAGTTCTTC. This gives the protein CSVEGSLDEQFF.

The rearrangement links TRBV19 to TRBJ2-4; TRBD2 matches at 10 bases. CDR1 and CDR2 (germline): LNHDA, SQIVND (reference sequence). This CDR3 contains 16 residues. V lost 3 bases to trimming and J lost 5 bases; unmatched junction nucleotides: 7. The CDR3 DNA follows: TGTGCCAGTAGTATCGGGCTAGCGGGGGCCCAAAACATTCAGTACTTC. As protein: CASSIGLAGAQNIQYF.

The chain employs TRBV27 and TRBJ2-1, with 7 bases matching TRBD1. V lost 5 bases and J lost 3; bases outside the gene matches: 7. This CDR3 contains 15 residues. Germline V gives CDR1 MNHEY, CDR2 SMNVEV (reference sequence). CDR3 in amino acids: CASSRQGAIYNEQFF. CDR3 sequence (DNA): TGTGCCAGCAGTAGACAGGGAGCTATCTACAATGAGCAGTTCTTC.

This clonotype was counted a few times. V is TRBV7-9 and J is TRBJ2-1; 10 nucleotides line up with TRBD2. Losses at the gene ends were 3 bases for V and 8 bases for J; bases not matched to a gene: 10. Germline V gene sequence: CDR1 SEHNR, CDR2 FQNEAQ (reference sequence). The length of the CDR3 is 16 residues. CDR3 sequence (DNA): TGTGCCAGCAGCTTTGGGCTAGCGGGAGAGGGCTATGAGCAGTTCTTC. This gives the protein CASSFGLAGEGYEQFF.

The chain links TRBV7-9 to TRBJ2-7, with 8 bases that match TRBD1. V gave up 3 bases and J gave up 0 bases; unmatched junction bases: 7. Germline lookup yields CDR1 SEHNR and CDR2 FQNEAQ (reference sequence). The CDR3 covers 16 residues. CDR3 in DNA: TGTGCCAGCAGCTTCCCTCCGGACAGGGCCTCCTACGAGCAGTACTTC. It encodes CASSFPPDRASYEQYF.

There are a few counts of this clonotype. The V gene is TRBV5-1, the J gene TRBJ1-5; TRBD1 is a possible D gene (6 bases). The CDR3 has 16 residues. Germline CDR1 reads SGHRS; CDR2 reads YFSETQ. The germline V and J ends were trimmed by 0 bases and 1 base, with 11 bases remaining between them. CDR3 in amino acids: CASSLEGGVSNQPQHF. CDR3 bases: TGCGCCAGCAGCTTGGAAGGGGGAGTAAGCAATCAGCCCCAGCATTTT.

This clonotype was seen many times. The CDR3 bases are TGTGCCAGCAGCTTCCCGGACGGTCTACGAGGGCAGTACTTC. Amino acid sequence: CASSFPDGLRGQYF. The rearrangement links TRBV7-2 to TRBJ2-7; no clear D. V was trimmed by 3 bases and J by 9 bases, leaving 18 bases between them. Germline V gene sequence: CDR1 SGHTA, CDR2 FQGNSA. This CDR3 has 14 amino acids.

This clonotype showed up just a few times. The rearrangement joins TRBV5-6 to TRBJ1-6, with D possibly matching TRBD1 (6 bases). V shed 0 bases and J shed 0 bases, with 13 bases lying between them. CDR3 length equals 18 residues. The germline V gene encodes CDR1 SGHDT and CDR2 YYEEEE. This CDR3 reads CASSLVLGGASYNSPLHF. CDR3 sequence (DNA): TGTGCCAGCAGCTTGGTCCTAGGGGGTGCCTCCTATAATTCACCCCTCCACTTT.

There are a few counts of this clonotype. The genes are TRBV20-1 and TRBJ2-3; D is undetermined. Trimming removed 1 base from V and 3 bases from J, with 14 bases in between. The CDR3 has 15 residues. Germline assignment: CDR1 DFQATT and CDR2 SNEGSKA (reference sequence). Here the CDR3 reads CSARAWSEWTDTQYF. The CDR3 nucleotides are TGCAGTGCTAGAGCGTGGAGCGAGTGGACAGATACGCAGTATTTT.

This clonotype has just one count. V and J are TRBV29-1 and TRBJ1-2; D is unresolved. V was shortened by 3 bases and J by 4 bases, with 15 bases between the two germline ends. The CDR3 contains 14 residues. Germline loops: CDR1 SQVTM, CDR2 ANQGSEA. The CDR3 protein is CSVENYTAFYGYTF. The CDR3 DNA reads as TGCAGCGTTGAGAACTACACGGCGTTCTATGGCTACACCTTC.

This clonotype occurred a few times. The chain combines TRBV7-2 with TRBJ2-1; D is perhaps TRBD1 (5 bases). The ends were cut back, 4 bases at V and 3 bases at J, with 13 bases in the middle. The CDR3 contains 15 residues. CDR1 and CDR2 from the germline V gene are SGHTA and FQGNSA. In DNA form, the CDR3 reads TGTGCCAGCAGCTCAGGGATGGAAATCTACAATGAGCAGTTCTTC. As protein: CASSSGMEIYNEQFF. The full variable domain, with the rest looked up from reference TRBV7-2 and TRBJ2-1, is GAGVSQSPSNKVTEKGKDVELRCDPISGHTALYWYRQSLGQGLEFLIYFQGNSAPDKSGLPSDRFSAERTGGSVSTLTIQRTQQEDSAVYLCASSSGMEIYNEQFFGPGTRLTVL.

The table lists this clonotype with a few counts. V is TRBV3-1 and J is TRBJ1-5; 8 bases are shared with TRBD1. Germline V gives CDR1 LGHDT, CDR2 YNNKEL (reference sequence). With 3 bases clipped from V and 0 bases from J, the junction kept 7 bases outside the gene matches. The CDR3 runs to 17 residues. CDR3 sequence reads: CASSQRQGFGSNQPQHF. The CDR3 nucleotides read TGTGCCAGCAGCCAGAGACAGGGGTTTGGTAGCAATCAGCCCCAGCATTTT.

This chain uses TRBV7-2 with TRBJ2-2; D uncertain. This CDR3 comprises 15 residues. V gave up 2 bases and J gave up 5 bases, with 12 bases separating them. Germline V gene data show CDR1 as SGHTA and CDR2 as FQGNSA. The CDR3 DNA is TGTGCCAGCAGCTTAAAGAGACCACCGACCGGGGAGCTGTTTTTT. Its translation is CASSLKRPPTGELFF.

The V and J genes are TRBV5-4 and TRBJ1-2; D uncertain. The V end was cut by 0 bases, the J end by 4 bases, with 4 bases between. This CDR3 region has 12 residues. From germline, CDR1 is SGHNT and CDR2 YYREEE (reference sequence). The CDR3 coding sequence is TGTGCCAGCAGCTTGGAGGCCTATGGCTACACCTTC. Protein sequence: CASSLEAYGYTF.

The chain combines TRBV7-2 with TRBJ1-1, with TRBD1 identical over 11 bases. The V segment lost 5 bases and the J segment 10 bases; nucleotides outside the gene matches: 12. CDR3 length: 15 residues. Germline CDR1 and CDR2: SGHTA and FQGNSA. The CDR3 coding sequence is TGTGCCAGCAGCCTAACCGGACAGGGGGCGCGTGGAGCTTTCTTT. Its protein product is CASSLTGQGARGAFF.

The chain is built from TRBV4-1 and TRBJ1-1; TRBD1 is a possible D gene (5 bases). There are 14 residues in the CDR3. Deletions cut 0 bases from V and 10 bases from J, with 15 bases between. The germline gives CDR1 MGHRA, CDR2 YSYEKL. The DNA of the CDR3 is TGCGCCAGCAGCCAAGATTCGGCAGGGTTGGGAGCTTTCTTT. It translates to CASSQDSAGLGAFF.

Regarding this clonotype: A much larger clone sits a single nucleotide away, making a read error possible. The chain has TRBV7-2 and TRBJ2-3, with a weak D call TRBD1 (7 bases). This CDR3 has 14 amino acids. Germline V gene lookup returns CDR1 SGHTA and CDR2 FQGNSA. The CDR3 region has the DNA TGTGCCAGCAGCTTGAGTGCGGGGACAGATACGCAGAATTTT. This sequence encodes CASSLSAGTDTQNF. The complete variable domain, with remaining parts taken from reference TRBV7-2 and TRBJ2-3, reads GAGVSQSPSNKVTEKGKDVELRCDPISGHTALYWYRQSLGQGLEFLIYFQGNSAPDKSGLPSDRFSAERTGGSVSTLTIQRTQQEDSAVYLCASSLSAGTDTQNFGPGTRLTVL.

On this clonotype: At one of its ends the junction is not consistent with the germline gene, which may arise from a read error. The rearrangement uses TRBV27 and TRBJ1-3; D is possibly TRBD1 (5 bases). This CDR3 is 15 amino acids long. The germline V gene encodes CDR1 MNHEY and CDR2 SMNVEV (reference sequence). CDR3 protein: CASSLSRASENTIYF. The CDR3 DNA reads TGTGCCAGCAGTTTGTCCAGGGCTTCTGAAAACACCATATATTTT.

The CDR3 sequence is CASSPGRQTYEQYF. Here the CDR3 DNA reads TGTGCCAGCAGCCCCGGACGGCAAACCTACGAGCAGTACTTC. This chain uses TRBV11-2 with TRBJ2-7; D is unresolved. The length of the CDR3 is 14 residues. CDR1 SGHAT and CDR2 FQNNGV come from the germline V gene. V was trimmed by 5 bases and J by 2 bases, leaving 13 bases between them.

The chain employs TRBV9 and TRBJ1-3, with D possibly matching TRBD1 (5 bases). The V gene lost 3 bases and the J gene lost 4 bases, with 14 bases spanning the gap. Germline V gives CDR1 SGDLS, CDR2 YYNGEE. CDR3 length: 15 amino acids. This CDR3 reads CASSATGHGGNTIYF. In nucleotides, the CDR3 is TGTGCCAGCAGCGCTACAGGACACGGGGGAAACACCATATATTTT.